Given below is one T cell receptor (beta chain) in context. Germline assignment: CDR1 LNHDA and CDR2 SQIVND (reference sequence). The CDR3 totals 17 residues. V shed 7 bases and J shed 1 base, with 22 bases lying between them. This sample is part of a study of cytomegalovirus exposure and HLA in healthy donors. Both 60 Vbeta primers and 13 Jbeta primers went into the PCR. The repertoire was sequenced with immunoSEQ multiplex PCR; TCRdb's copy has only in-frame clones and lacks some. The sample carries 150,000 to 200,000 clones, around 76% recorded once. The chain couples TRBV19 to TRBJ1-2; no clear D. Sample: PBMCs. The sequence was collected from a female donor in good health and CMV-seronegative. The CDR3 loop is CASTTSAAGKYNYGYTF. CDR3 DNA sequence: TGTGCCAGTACCACTTCTGCCGCAGGCAAATATAACTATGGCTACACCTTC.